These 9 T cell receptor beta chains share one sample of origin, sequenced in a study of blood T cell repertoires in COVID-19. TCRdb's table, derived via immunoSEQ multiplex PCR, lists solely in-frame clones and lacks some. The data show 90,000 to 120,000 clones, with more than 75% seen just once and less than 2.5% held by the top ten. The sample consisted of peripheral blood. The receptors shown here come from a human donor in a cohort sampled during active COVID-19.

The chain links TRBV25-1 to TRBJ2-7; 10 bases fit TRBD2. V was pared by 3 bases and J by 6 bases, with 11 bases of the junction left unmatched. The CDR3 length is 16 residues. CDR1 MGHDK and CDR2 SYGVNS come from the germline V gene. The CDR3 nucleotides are TGTGCCAGCAGTGATACTAGCGGGACCCTCGGGGGCGAGCAGTACTTC. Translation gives CASSDTSGTLGGEQYF.

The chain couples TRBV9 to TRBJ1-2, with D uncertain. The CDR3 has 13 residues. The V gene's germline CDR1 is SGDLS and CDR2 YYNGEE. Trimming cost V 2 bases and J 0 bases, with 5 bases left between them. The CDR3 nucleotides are TGTGCCAGCAGCGTGGCAGCTAACTATGGCTACACCTTC. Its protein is CASSVAANYGYTF. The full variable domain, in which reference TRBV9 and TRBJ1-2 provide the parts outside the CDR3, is DSGVTQTPKHLITATGQRVTLRCSPRSGDLSVYWYQQSLDQGLQFLIQYYNGEERAKGNILERFSAQQFPDLHSELNLSSLELGDSALYFCASSVAANYGYTFGSGTRLTVV.

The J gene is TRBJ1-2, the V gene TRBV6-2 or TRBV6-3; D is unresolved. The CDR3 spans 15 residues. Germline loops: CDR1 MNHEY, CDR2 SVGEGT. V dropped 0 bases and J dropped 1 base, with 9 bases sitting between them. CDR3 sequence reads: CASSYSTRNNYGYTF. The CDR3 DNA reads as TGTGCCAGCAGTTACTCGACACGGAATAACTATGGCTACACCTTC.

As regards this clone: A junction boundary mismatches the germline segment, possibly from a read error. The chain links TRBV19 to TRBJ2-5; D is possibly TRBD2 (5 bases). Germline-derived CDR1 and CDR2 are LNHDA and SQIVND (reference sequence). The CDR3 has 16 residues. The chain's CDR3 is CASTRGYSAFQEAQYF. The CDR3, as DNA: TGTGCCAGTACCCGAGGGTACAGCGCCTTCCAAGAGGCCCAGTACTTC.

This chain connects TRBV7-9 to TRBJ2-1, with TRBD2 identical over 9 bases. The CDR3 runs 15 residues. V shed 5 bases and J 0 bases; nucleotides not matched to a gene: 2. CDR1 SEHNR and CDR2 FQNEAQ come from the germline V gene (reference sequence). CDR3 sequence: CASSRSGSSYNEQFF. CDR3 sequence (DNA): TGTGCCAGCAGCCGTAGCGGGAGCTCCTACAATGAGCAGTTCTTC.

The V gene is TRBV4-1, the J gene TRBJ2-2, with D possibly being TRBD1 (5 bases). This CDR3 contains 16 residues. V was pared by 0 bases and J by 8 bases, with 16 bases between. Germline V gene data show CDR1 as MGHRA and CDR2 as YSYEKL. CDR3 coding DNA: TGCGCCAGCAGCCAAGATCCAGGGCAGGGCGCTGGGGAGCTGTTTTTT. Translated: CASSQDPGQGAGELFF.

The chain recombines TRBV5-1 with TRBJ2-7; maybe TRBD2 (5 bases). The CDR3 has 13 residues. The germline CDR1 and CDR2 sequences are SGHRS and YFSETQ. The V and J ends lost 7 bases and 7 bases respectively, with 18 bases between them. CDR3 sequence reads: CASSAAGYQEQYF. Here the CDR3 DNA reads TGCGCCAGCTCCGCGGCGGGCTACCAAGAGCAGTACTTC.

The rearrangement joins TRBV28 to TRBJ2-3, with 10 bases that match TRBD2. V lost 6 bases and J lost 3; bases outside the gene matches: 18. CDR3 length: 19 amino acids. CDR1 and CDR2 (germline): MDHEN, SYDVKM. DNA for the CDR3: TGTGCCAGCAGGGAGGTAGCGGGGGGCTGGTTTAAGTCGACAGATACGCAGTATTTT. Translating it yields CASREVAGGWFKSTDTQYF.

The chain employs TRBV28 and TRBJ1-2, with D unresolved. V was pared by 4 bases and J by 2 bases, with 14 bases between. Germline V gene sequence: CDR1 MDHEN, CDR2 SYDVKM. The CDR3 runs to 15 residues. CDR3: CASSWATALNYGYTF. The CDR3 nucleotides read TGTGCCAGCAGTTGGGCGACGGCGCTAAACTATGGCTACACCTTC.